Listed below are T cell receptor beta chains from one sample, sequenced in a study of shared T cell receptors in the human thymus. The method was immunoSEQ multiplex PCR; TCRdb's version includes in-frame clones alone and lacks a portion of them. This table holds 500,000 to 750,000 clones, 85% to 90% found once. These same data were also listed under a study on human thymus T cells.

The specimen sequenced was thymocytes. The source of these receptors is a boy under two years old with a congenital heart defect. Both conserved end residues are part of each CDR3. The D gene is left open where the match is weak. Only some rows state a clone size, as once, few, many or a class for expanded clones.

TRBJ1-1 | - | TRBV12-5 | 11 | - | TGTGCTAGTGCCTTTTACACTGAAGCTTTCTTT | CASAFYTEAFF
TRBJ2-5 | - | TRBV7-3 | 13 | TRBD2 | TGTGCCAGCAGCTCAGCGGGGAGGGAGACCCAGTACTTC | CASSSAGRETQYF
TRBJ2-1 | few | TRBV29-1 | 18 | TRBD2 | TGCAGCGCCCTCCACCATAGCGGGAAAGGACGATATGACGATGAGCAGTTCTTC | CSALHHSGKGRYDDEQFF
TRBJ2-4 | - | TRBV7-9 | 17 | TRBD2 | TGTGCCAGCAGCCCTTGGGGGGGAGGGCTAGCCAAAAACATTCAGTACTTC | CASSPWGGGLAKNIQYF
TRBJ1-2 | - | TRBV18 | 15 | - | TGTGCCAGCACCCCCGGGTCCTCGTCCCACTATGGCTACACCTTC | CASTPGSSSHYGYTF
TRBJ1-2 | - | TRBV2 | 15 | - | TGTGCCAGCAGTGAAGCGGGTGGCGACACAGGAGGCTACACCTTC | CASSEAGGDTGGYTF
TRBJ2-7 | once | TRBV7-9 | 16 | TRBD2 | TGTGCCAGCAGCTCGAGCGGACTAGCGGTCGACTACGAGCAGTACTTC | CASSSSGLAVDYEQYF
TRBJ1-4 | - | TRBV11-2 | 12 | - | TGTGCCAGCAGCTTAGTTAGAGAAAAACTGTTTTTT | CASSLVREKLFF
TRBJ2-3 | - | TRBV28 | 14 | TRBD1 | TGTGCCAGCAGTTTACCAAGGGGGCATGATACGCAGTATTTT | CASSLPRGHDTQYF
TRBJ1-5 | - | TRBV5-6 | 17 | TRBD1 | TGTGCCAGCAGCTCGGCCGCAGACAGGGGTCCAAATCAGCCCCAGCATTTT | CASSSAADRGPNQPQHF
TRBJ2-5 | - | TRBV5-4 | 15 | TRBD1 | TGTGCCAGCAGCAACGGGACAGGGATTGCGGAGACCCAGTACTTC | CASSNGTGIAETQYF
TRBJ1-1 | - | TRBV11-2 | 16 | - | TGTGCCAGCAGCTTAGTATGGAGGGCGGTAGACACTGAAGCTTTCTTT | CASSLVWRAVDTEAFF
TRBJ2-1 | - | TRBV10-3 | 18 | - | TGTGCCATCAGTGAGTCGAATACAGGGATTAGTCATTACAATGAGCAGTTCTTC | CAISESNTGISHYNEQFF
TRBJ1-3 | - | TRBV14 | 17 | - | TGTGCCAGCAGCCAAGGCCCCAGGGAAAGCTCTGGAAACACCATATATTTT | CASSQGPRESSGNTIYF
TRBJ2-4 | - | TRBV2 | 20 | - | TGTGCCAAATCCAAGAAAGTAGACAGTAAATTTACCCTAGCCAAAAACATTCAGTACTTC | CAKSKKVDSKFTLAKNIQYF
TRBJ2-7 | - | TRBV30 | 13 | - | TGTGCCTGGAGGCACGGGGGGCCTTACGAGCAGTACTTC | CAWRHGGPYEQYF
TRBJ2-1 | - | TRBV5-4 | 17 | TRBD2 | TGTGCCAGCAGCTTGGTGGCTAGCGGGAGGGCTTGGAATGAGCAGTTCTTC | CASSLVASGRAWNEQFF
TRBJ1-1 | - | TRBV7-9 | 17 | TRBD1 | TGTGCCAGCAGCGCCCACGGGACAGGGGAGGTAGATACTGAAGCTTTCTTT | CASSAHGTGEVDTEAFF
TRBJ2-7 | few | TRBV7-9 | 16 | - | TGTGCCAGCAGCCCGCCGGGCAGGGTAACTCTCTACGAGCAGTACTTC | CASSPPGRVTLYEQYF
TRBJ2-1 | - | TRBV2 | 16 | - | TGTGCCAGCAGTGTAAATAGTCCAAGCTCCTACAATGAGCAGTTCTTC | CASSVNSPSSYNEQFF
TRBJ2-7 | - | TRBV27 | 14 | TRBD2 | TGTGCCAGCACCCGGGACTACAGCTCCTACGAGCAGTACTTC | CASTRDYSSYEQYF
TRBJ2-1 | - | TRBV11-2 | 15 | - | TGTGCCAGCAGCTTAAGGGGGAGGGCCAGCTATGAGCAGTTCTTC | CASSLRGRASYEQFF
TRBJ2-5 | once | TRBV5-6 | 18 | TRBD2 | TGTGCCAGCAGCTTGGCCTTTGGACTAGCAACGAGGGAAGAGACCCAGTACTTC | CASSLAFGLATREETQYF
TRBJ2-7 | - | TRBV15 | 18 | - | TGTGCCACCAGCAGAGACCTATCGCAGTGGGGCTCCTCCTACGAGCAGTACTTC | CATSRDLSQWGSSYEQYF
TRBJ2-3 | - | TRBV5-5 | 14 | TRBD1 | TGTGCCAGCAGCCAGACAGGGATTGGAGATACGCAGTATTTT | CASSQTGIGDTQYF
TRBJ2-7 | - | TRBV27 | 16 | - | TGTGCCAGCAGTTTATCAGAGCGGACCCAGTATCGCGAGCAGTACTTC | CASSLSERTQYREQYF
TRBJ2-7 | - | TRBV27 | 11 | - | TGTGCCAGCAGCCGCGCCTACGAGCAGTACTTC | CASSRAYEQYF
TRBJ2-2 | few | TRBV2 | 15 | TRBD1 | TGTGCCAGCACCGAAGGACAGGGGGTTGGCGGGGAGCTGTTTTTT | CASTEGQGVGGELFF
TRBJ1-5 | - | TRBV29-1 | 19 | TRBD1 | TGCAGCGTTGAAGTTGGGGACAGGGAAGGGGTCGATAGCAATCAGCCCCAGCATTTT | CSVEVGDREGVDSNQPQHF
TRBJ1-5 | - | TRBV4-3 | 13 | - | TGCGCCAGCAGCCAAGGGGGAGATCAGCCCCAGCATTTT | CASSQGGDQPQHF
TRBJ2-1 | - | TRBV9 | 14 | TRBD1 | TGTGCCAGCAGCCACAGGGGTTTTAACAATGAGCAGTTCTTC | CASSHRGFNNEQFF
TRBJ2-7 | - | TRBV7-2 | 15 | - | TGTGCCAGCAGCTTAGCGAGCGGGTCCTCCTACGAGCAGTACTTC | CASSLASGSSYEQYF
TRBJ2-7 | - | TRBV28 | 12 | TRBD2 | TGTGCCAGCATGACTAGCGCCTACGAGCAGTACTTC | CASMTSAYEQYF
TRBJ2-7 | - | TRBV5-1 | 14 | TRBD2 | TGCGCCAGCTCCGGGACTAGCGGGATAGACGAGCAGTACTTC | CASSGTSGIDEQYF
TRBJ2-3 | - | TRBV18 | 13 | - | TGTGCCAGCTCACGAGTCCTATTTGATACGCAGTATTTT | CASSRVLFDTQYF
TRBJ2-1 | - | TRBV5-1 | 15 | TRBD1 | TGCGCCAGCAGCGGGGGGACAGGGTTCGACAATGAGCAGTTCTTC | CASSGGTGFDNEQFF
TRBJ2-3 | - | TRBV4-2 | 18 | TRBD2 | TGTGCCAGCAGCCAAGAGAGGGACTACGCTCTTGAATCAGATACGCAGTATTTT | CASSQERDYALESDTQYF
TRBJ2-1 | - | TRBV10-2 | 14 | TRBD1 | TGCGCCAGCATTGGCGGGACAGGGGGGGACTCTCCCCTCTTC | CASIGGTGGDSPLF
TRBJ2-7 | - | TRBV25-1 | 11 | - | TGTGCCAGCTACGGGTTCCACGAGCAGTACTTC | CASYGFHEQYF
TRBJ2-7 | - | TRBV30 | 12 | TRBD2 | TGTGCCTGGAGTGTACTAGGGACTAGACAGTACTTC | CAWSVLGTRQYF
TRBJ2-2 | - | TRBV4-3 | 18 | TRBD2 | TGCGCCAGCAGCCAAGTTTCGTGGGCTAGCGGGAGTTTAGGGGAGCTGTTTTTT | CASSQVSWASGSLGELFF
TRBJ2-7 | once | TRBV18 | 13 | - | TGTGCCAGCTCACCACGTCTTCAGTACGAGCAGTACTTC | CASSPRLQYEQYF
TRBJ2-7 | once | TRBV5-6 | 15 | TRBD2 | TGTGCCAGCAGCTTGGGACGGACTAGTCTCTACGAGCAGTACTTC | CASSLGRTSLYEQYF
TRBJ2-1 | - | TRBV28 | 16 | - | TGTGCCAGCAGTACGCGATACGGGACTTCTTACAATGAGCAGTTCTTC | CASSTRYGTSYNEQFF
TRBJ2-7 | - | TRBV14 | 16 | TRBD2 | TGTGCCAGCAGCCAAGATCCGGGACTAGCAGGGTACGAGCAGTACTTC | CASSQDPGLAGYEQYF
TRBJ2-7 | - | TRBV7-9 | 17 | - | TGTGCCAGCAGCCGACCGAACTCCGCGGCGAGCTCCTACGAGCAGTACTTC | CASSRPNSAASSYEQYF
TRBJ2-5 | - | TRBV29-1 | 18 | TRBD2 | TGCAGCGTTGAGAGGGCCTCTGCTAGCGGGAGAGGGGGGGAGACCCAGTACTTC | CSVERASASGRGGETQYF
TRBJ1-2 | - | TRBV5-1 | 15 | - | TGCGCCAGCAGAAATGGGGCCGAGGCGTCCTATGGCTACACCTTC | CASRNGAEASYGYTF
TRBJ2-1 | once | TRBV4-1 | 16 | - | TGCGCCAGCAGCTTCGACGGCAGGATACCATACAATGAGCAGTTCTTC | CASSFDGRIPYNEQFF
TRBJ1-5 | - | TRBV10-1 | 13 | - | TGCGCCAGCTCACGGAACAGGGATCAGCCCCAGCATTTT | CASSRNRDQPQHF
TRBJ2-3 | - | TRBV15 | 20 | TRBD2 | TGTGCCACCAGCAGAGTTCTTGAGGCGGGAGGTGGGTCACACACAGATACGCAGTATTTT | CATSRVLEAGGGSHTDTQYF
TRBJ2-1 | - | TRBV14 | 14 | TRBD1 | TGTGCCAGCAGCCGGACAGGGAAATACAATGAGCAGTTCTTC | CASSRTGKYNEQFF
TRBJ2-3 | - | TRBV30 | 19 | TRBD2 | TGTGCCTGGAGCGGACCACCCGGGTTAGCGGGAAAGGGCACAGATACGCAGTATTTT | CAWSGPPGLAGKGTDTQYF
TRBJ2-1 | - | TRBV10-1 | 15 | TRBD2 | TGCGCCAGCAGATCGGGCGGGAGGGCTTACAATGAGCAGTTCTTC | CASRSGGRAYNEQFF
TRBJ2-5 | - | TRBV13 | 17 | - | TGTGCCAGCAGCCCGGGGTCAGGGGGGATTGAAGTGGAGACCCAGTACTTC | CASSPGSGGIEVETQYF
TRBJ2-3 | - | TRBV5-4 | 18 | TRBD2 | TGTGCCAGCAGCTTGGGACCACTAGCGGGAGGGCCTACAGATACGCAGTATTTT | CASSLGPLAGGPTDTQYF
TRBJ2-3 | - | TRBV27 | 16 | TRBD2 | TGTGCCAGCAGTTTACTAGGACTAGCGAGGGGGGATACGCAGTATTTT | CASSLLGLARGDTQYF
TRBJ2-6 | - | TRBV15 | 22 | TRBD1 | TGTGCCACCAGCAGAGATCGGAGATCCGGGACAGGGGGTTTGGCTGGGGCCAACGTCCTGACTTTC | CATSRDRRSGTGGLAGANVLTF